This passage covers 28 T cell receptor beta chains from one sample sequenced in a study of blood T cell repertoires in COVID-19. TCRdb keeps only in-frame clones here, not all; method: immunoSEQ multiplex PCR. The sample holds 150,000 to 200,000 clones, more than 75% seen once. Sequenced input: peripheral blood. These receptors were collected from a man aged 35 to 55 with acute or convalescent COVID-19.

The chain couples TRBV5-1 to TRBJ2-7; 7 bases agree with TRBD1. V was clipped by 3 bases and J by 7 bases; unmatched bases: 7. The CDR3 is 13 residues long. Germline V CDR1 and CDR2: SGHRS, YFSETQ. CDR3 loop: CASSSGQMREQYF. The DNA for the CDR3 is TGCGCCAGCAGCTCGGGACAGATGCGGGAGCAGTACTTC.

The chain joins TRBV5-1 to TRBJ2-7, with TRBD2 matching 12 bases. The germline CDR1 and CDR2 sequences are SGHRS and YFSETQ. V lost 4 bases, J lost 4 bases, and 12 bases stayed unmatched. CDR3 length equals 17 residues. The CDR3 DNA reads TGCGCCAGCAGCCTGAGGACTAGCGGGGAGATGTGGTACGAGCAGTACTTC. Translating gives CASSLRTSGEMWYEQYF.

V usage is TRBV11-2 and J usage is TRBJ1-1; D is unclear. The germline V and J ends were trimmed by 4 bases and 1 base, with 16 bases remaining between them. Per the germline V gene, CDR1 is SGHAT and CDR2 is FQNNGV. The CDR3 totals 16 residues. The CDR3 is CASSSKFARPNTEAFF. CDR3 nucleotide sequence: TGTGCCAGCAGCTCCAAGTTTGCCAGGCCGAACACTGAAGCTTTCTTT. The full variable domain, rest sourced from reference TRBV11-2 and TRBJ1-1, is EAGVAQSPRYKIIEKRQSVAFWCNPISGHATLYWYQQILGQGPKLLIQFQNNGVVDDSQLPKDRFSAERLKGVDSTLKIQPAKLEDSAVYLCASSSKFARPNTEAFFGQGTRLTVV.

This chain joins TRBV7-9 and TRBJ1-2; 8 bases line up with TRBD1. V dropped 4 bases and J dropped 4; count of bases not matched to a gene: 8. The germline V gene has CDR1 SEHNR and CDR2 FQNEAQ (reference sequence). CDR3 length equals 15 residues. In DNA form, the CDR3 reads TGTGCCAGCAGCTACCCGGGACAGGATCGCTATGGCTACACCTTC. Residues: CASSYPGQDRYGYTF.

The rearrangement links TRBV3-1 (or the pseudogene TRBV3-2) to TRBJ2-1; D is possibly TRBD1 (6 bases). Germline-derived CDR1 and CDR2 are LGHDT and YNNKEL (reference sequence). This CDR3 has 14 amino acids. V was pared by 6 bases and J by 4 bases, with 13 bases between. Here the CDR3 reads CASRPGQTYNEQFF. CDR3 sequence (DNA): TGTGCCAGCAGACCGGGACAAACTTACAATGAGCAGTTCTTC.

The chain carries TRBV5-8 and TRBJ1-2; D is perhaps TRBD1 (5 bases). Trimming removed 1 base at V and 2 bases at J, with 9 bases between. This CDR3 contains 14 residues. The germline CDR1 and CDR2 sequences are SGHTS and YDEGEE. The CDR3 bases are TGTGCCAGCAGCTTGACAGGACCAAACTATGGCTACACCTTC. This encodes CASSLTGPNYGYTF.

The genes are TRBV6-5 and TRBJ1-1; TRBD1 matches at 7 bases. This CDR3 has 14 residues. Germline V gene data show CDR1 as MNHEY and CDR2 as SVGAGI. V shed 5 bases and J 1 base; nucleotides not matched to a gene: 4. CDR3 DNA sequence: TGTGCCAGCAGTCGCGGGACAGCGAACACTGAAGCTTTCTTT. Its translation is CASSRGTANTEAFF.

As regards this clone: A read error is likely here: a far larger clone is one base away. Other DNA variants within this sample encode the same CDR3. This chain connects TRBV6-5 to TRBJ1-1, with D unclear. The CDR3 spans 11 residues. Trimming removed 6 bases from V and 1 base from J, with 3 bases in between. Germline assignment: CDR1 MNHEY and CDR2 SVGAGI. CDR3 coding DNA: TGTGCCAGCAGCCGGAACACTGAAGCTTTCTTT. Amino acid sequence: CASSRNTEAFF.

The chain is built from TRBV6-5 and TRBJ2-3; 8 positions agree with TRBD1. The V segment lost 7 bases and the J segment 3 bases; nucleotides outside the gene matches: 6. Germline V gene data show CDR1 as MNHEY and CDR2 as SVGAGI. The CDR3 has 14 amino acids. This CDR3 is CASKGDRLTDTQYF. CDR3 nucleotide sequence: TGTGCCAGCAAAGGGGACAGGCTAACAGATACGCAGTATTTT.

V is TRBV3-1 (or the pseudogene TRBV3-2) and J is TRBJ2-7; 12 positions agree with TRBD2. V was clipped by 1 base and J by 1 base; unmatched bases: 8. CDR1 is LGHDT, CDR2 YNNKEL, per germline (reference sequence). The CDR3 consists of 18 residues. The chain's CDR3 is CASSQAGRLAGVSYEQYF. CDR3 bases: TGTGCCAGCAGCCAAGCGGGCAGACTAGCGGGGGTTTCCTACGAGCAGTACTTC.

This clone was picked up a small number of times. J is TRBJ1-5 and V is TRBV19, with TRBD1 identical over 7 bases. The germline V gene has CDR1 LNHDA and CDR2 SQIVND (reference sequence). The V segment lost 5 bases and the J segment 7 bases; nucleotides outside the gene matches: 11. The CDR3 sequence is 15 residues long. The CDR3 here is CASSLNRGNRQPQHF. Here the CDR3 DNA reads TGTGCCAGTAGTTTAAACAGGGGTAATCGGCAGCCCCAGCATTTT.

The genes are TRBV5-6 and TRBJ1-2; 8 bases agree with TRBD1. The CDR3 has 16 amino acids. The V gene's germline CDR1 is SGHDT and CDR2 YYEEEE. J was trimmed by 1 base and V by 2 bases; bases with no gene match: 7. In nucleotides, the CDR3 is TGTGCCAGCAGCTTAAACCAGGGGGCGCATAACTATGGCTACACCTTC. This translates into CASSLNQGAHNYGYTF.

This chain connects TRBV19 to TRBJ1-4; 9 bases match TRBD1. Germline V lookup: CDR1 LNHDA, CDR2 SQIVND (reference sequence). V lost 2 bases to trimming and J lost 8 bases; unmatched junction nucleotides: 3. This CDR3 contains 14 residues. The CDR3 nucleotides read TGTGCCAGTAGTATATCGGGACAGGGCGAAAAACTGTTTTTT. Translation: CASSISGQGEKLFF.

In this sample, this clone turned up a few times. The rearrangement uses TRBV27 and TRBJ1-2; 10 nucleotides match TRBD1. Germline values: CDR1 MNHEY, CDR2 SMNVEV (reference sequence). CDR3 length equals 14 residues. Trimming at V came to 8 bases and at J to 2 bases, leaving 5 bases not matched to a gene. Here the CDR3 DNA reads TGTGCCAGCCGGCCGGGACAGGGGAACTATGGCTACACCTTC. Translation gives CASRPGQGNYGYTF.

The chain joins TRBV6-2 or TRBV6-3 to TRBJ1-2; no reliable D call. The V end lost 2 bases, the J end lost 0 bases, and 10 bases lay between the germline ends. The CDR3 consists of 15 residues. CDR1 MNHEY and CDR2 SVGEGT come from the germline V gene. The CDR3: CASSYKREPNYGYTF. CDR3 DNA sequence: TGTGCCAGCAGTTACAAGAGGGAACCTAACTATGGCTACACCTTC.

The gene calls are TRBV7-9 and TRBJ1-1; D is unresolved. Germline CDR1 reads SEHNR; CDR2 reads FQNEAQ (reference sequence). V dropped 5 bases and J dropped 6 bases, with 7 bases sitting between them. The CDR3 extends over 11 amino acids. The CDR3 spells CASSPSAEAFF. The CDR3 bases are TGTGCCAGCAGCCCCAGCGCTGAAGCTTTCTTT.

The genes are TRBV9 and TRBJ1-2; tentatively, D is TRBD1 (6 bases). The CDR3 spans 14 residues. The V end was cut by 4 bases, the J end by 4 bases, with 14 bases between. From germline, CDR1 is SGDLS and CDR2 YYNGEE. The CDR3 here is CASSMNREIYGYTF. The CDR3 nucleotides are TGTGCCAGCAGCATGAACAGGGAAATCTATGGCTACACCTTC.

V is TRBV9 and J is TRBJ1-4; 7 bases agree with TRBD1. The J segment lost 8 bases and the V segment lost 0 bases, leaving 10 bases of the junction unmatched. The CDR3 has 16 amino acids. CDR1 and CDR2 from the germline V gene are SGDLS and YYNGEE. This CDR3 is CASSVGGGGGNEKLFF. CDR3 in DNA: TGTGCCAGCAGCGTAGGTGGAGGGGGCGGCAACGAAAAACTGTTTTTT.

The chain carries TRBV28 and TRBJ2-1, with a possible D match to TRBD2 (6 bases). Trimming removed 6 bases from V and 6 bases from J, with 15 bases in between. CDR3 size: 14 residues. Germline V gene data show CDR1 as MDHEN and CDR2 as SYDVKM. The CDR3 sequence is CASRDYAVRNEQFF. The CDR3 DNA reads TGTGCCAGCAGGGACTACGCGGTACGCAATGAGCAGTTCTTC.

The V and J genes are TRBV4-3 and TRBJ2-3; possible D gene TRBD2, 7 bases. This CDR3 has 16 residues. V lost 0 bases to trimming and J lost 5 bases, with 15 bases between them. Germline lookup yields CDR1 LGHNA and CDR2 YSLEER. CDR3 sequence reads: CASSQDWGGAEDTQYF. Written as DNA, the CDR3 is TGCGCCAGCAGCCAAGATTGGGGGGGGGCGGAAGATACGCAGTATTTT.

The chain recombines TRBV7-9 with TRBJ1-1; no firm D call. CDR3 size: 15 residues. Germline assignment: CDR1 SEHNR and CDR2 FQNEAQ (reference sequence). Between the trimmed V and J ends, which lost 1 base and 3 bases, there was a span of 12 bases. DNA for the CDR3: TGTGCCAGCAGCTTAGACGGCCAGCGGGACACTGAAGCTTTCTTT. It yields the protein CASSLDGQRDTEAFF.

The chain is built from TRBV2 and TRBJ1-5; D perhaps matches TRBD1 (5 bases). Germline CDR1 SNHLY, CDR2 FYNNEI. Between the trimmed V and J ends, which lost 2 bases and 4 bases, there was a span of 12 bases. This CDR3 has 15 amino acids. CDR3 bases: TGTGCCAGCAGTGAACAGGGCGTGCGAAATCAGCCCCAGCATTTT. It translates to CASSEQGVRNQPQHF.

This clone was found once. The rearrangement links TRBV28 to TRBJ1-1; tentatively, D is TRBD1 (5 bases). V dropped 8 bases and J dropped 5 bases, with 18 bases sitting between them. Germline CDR1 and CDR2: MDHEN and SYDVKM. There are 14 residues in the CDR3. CDR3 residues: CASGLGGRETEAFF. CDR3 nucleotides: TGTGCCAGCGGACTCGGGGGTCGTGAAACTGAAGCTTTCTTT.

Concerning this clone: At the DNA level, this CDR3 is encoded by other sequences in the same sample as well. V is TRBV7-3 and J is TRBJ1-1; D may be TRBD1 (6 bases). Germline CDR1 SGHTA, CDR2 FQGTGA. V lost 3 bases, J lost 1 base, and 6 bases lay in between. The CDR3 has 13 amino acids. CDR3 loop: CASSLDRNTEAFF. The CDR3 DNA sequence: TGTGCCAGCAGCTTGGACAGGAACACTGAAGCTTTCTTT.

V usage is TRBV7-9 and J usage is TRBJ1-4; 9 bases are shared with TRBD1. Germline CDR1 is SEHNR and CDR2 is FQNEAQ (reference sequence). This CDR3 is built from 14 residues. Unmatched junction bases numbered 5, after V lost 5 bases and J lost 7 bases. The CDR3 DNA follows: TGTGCCAGCAGCGTACAGGGGGCTGGTGAAAAACTGTTTTTT. Translation gives CASSVQGAGEKLFF.

This clone has only one observation. The chain employs TRBV24-1 and TRBJ1-2, with 10 positions matching TRBD1. Germline-derived CDR1 and CDR2 are KGHDR and SFDVKD. J lost 3 bases, V lost 3 bases, and 9 bases had no gene match. This CDR3 region has 17 residues. The CDR3 spells CATSDGWGTGADYGYTF. The CDR3 nucleotides read TGTGCCACCAGTGATGGCTGGGGGACAGGGGCGGACTATGGCTACACCTTC.

V gene TRBV5-6 combines with J gene TRBJ1-1; unclear D gene. The V gene's germline CDR1 is SGHDT and CDR2 YYEEEE. This CDR3 spans 17 amino acids. V dropped 0 bases and J dropped 1 base, with 16 bases sitting between them. The CDR3 coding sequence is TGTGCCAGCAGCTTGGACGTAAGAACCCTAGGGAACACTGAAGCTTTCTTT. Protein sequence: CASSLDVRTLGNTEAFF. The whole variable domain, remainder taken from reference TRBV5-6 and TRBJ1-1, is DAGVTQSPTHLIKTRGQQVTLRCSPKSGHDTVSWYQQALGQGPQFIFQYYEEEERQRGNFPDRFSGHQFPNYSSELNVNALLLGDSALYLCASSLDVRTLGNTEAFFGQGTRLTVV.

About this clone: Within the sample, other DNA sequences also encode this same CDR3. The chain combines TRBV29-1 with TRBJ1-2; TRBD1 matches at 7 bases. The trim removed 6 bases at V and 2 bases at J, leaving 6 bases unmatched. The CDR3 spans 13 residues. Looked up from germline, CDR1 is SQVTM and CDR2 is ANQGSEA. CDR3 DNA: TGCAGCGTCCGACAGGGATCGAACTATGGCTACACCTTC. It encodes CSVRQGSNYGYTF.